One and the same sample provided the 21 T cell receptor beta chains below, sequenced in a study of chemoradiotherapy in HPV16-positive cancers (dated by TCRdb to between 2021 and 2024). Preparation of the library involved the immunoSEQ multiplex PCR assay. TCRdb re-hosts the immuneACCESS table, in-frame sequences only. Its copies lack some clones; in the studies checked, an unresolved V gene accounts for under half of them, and the cause for the rest is not known. For this sample there are 8,400 or so clones; over 70% appear just once. Of the sample, about 8.5% falls within the top ten clones. This material was obtained from a patient who underwent chemoradiotherapy. These receptors were collected from a human donor with HPV-associated anogenital cancer.

The rearrangement links TRBV28 to TRBJ1-2; D might be TRBD1 (5 bases). V dropped 5 bases and J dropped 12 bases, with 19 bases sitting between them. This CDR3 spans 13 amino acids. The germline V gene has CDR1 MDHEN and CDR2 SYDVKM. The CDR3 reads CASSPGTVQWDTF. CDR3 DNA sequence: TGTGCCAGCAGTCCCGGGACCGTCCAATGGGACACCTTC.

The genes are TRBV7-8 and TRBJ2-1; the D gene is possibly TRBD1 (9 bases). From germline, CDR1 is SGHVS and CDR2 FQNEAQ. V gave up 4 bases and J gave up 12 bases, with 25 bases separating them. CDR3 length: 16 amino acids. CDR3 protein: CASSSRTGDLRGGQFF. The CDR3 DNA sequence: TGTGCCAGCAGCTCCAGGACAGGGGACTTACGGGGGGGGCAGTTCTTC. Full variable domain (remainder filled in from reference TRBV7-8 and TRBJ2-1): GAGVSQSPRYKVAKRGQDVALRCDPISGHVSLFWYQQALGQGPEFLTYFQNEAQLDKSGLPSDRFFAERPEGSVSTLKIQRTQQEDSAVYLCASSSRTGDLRGGQFFGPGTRLTVL.

This chain links TRBV11-2 with TRBJ2-1; D is perhaps TRBD1 (5 bases). The CDR3 is made up of 18 amino acids. V shed 3 bases and J shed 8 bases, with 26 bases lying between them. The germline V gene encodes CDR1 SGHAT and CDR2 FQNNGV. CDR3 nucleotide sequence: TGTGCCAGCAGCTTTTTTTTGAAGGAGTGGGGCGTAGGCGATGAGCAGTTCTTC. Translation: CASSFFLKEWGVGDEQFF.

This clone was picked up one time. The gene calls are TRBV19 and TRBJ2-5; no clear D gene. V lost 3 bases to trimming and J lost 4 bases, with 18 bases between them. From germline, CDR1 is LNHDA and CDR2 SQIVND (reference sequence). The CDR3 runs 16 residues. The CDR3 DNA follows: TGTGCCAGTAGTATGGGCACTCCCCAAGCAAGAGAGACCCAGTACTTC. Encoded protein: CASSMGTPQARETQYF.

This clone was seen a handful of times. The chain links TRBV25-1 to TRBJ1-4, with 7 bases aligning to TRBD1. V shed 6 bases and J 8 bases; nucleotides not matched to a gene: 6. The CDR3 loop spans 13 amino acids. Per germline, CDR1 MGHDK and CDR2 SYGVNS. CDR3 sequence (DNA): TGTGCCAGCAGACAGGGGTCGAGGGAAAAACTGTTTTTT. Encoded protein: CASRQGSREKLFF.

In this sample, this clone turned up a few times. The V gene is TRBV2, the J gene TRBJ2-7; D remains unclear. Trimming took off 3 bases at V and 2 bases at J, with 8 bases between the two ends. Per germline, CDR1 SNHLY and CDR2 FYNNEI. The CDR3 runs to 13 residues. The CDR3 region is CASSDVGTYEQYF. DNA of the CDR3: TGTGCCAGCAGTGATGTGGGTACCTACGAGCAGTACTTC.

This clone has just a few counts. The rearrangement joins TRBV7-2 to TRBJ1-2, with 12 bases matching TRBD1. This CDR3 is 14 amino acids long. Germline CDR1 is SGHTA and CDR2 is FQGNSA. J was trimmed by 8 bases and V by 5 bases; bases with no gene match: 6. The CDR3 DNA sequence: TGTGCCAGCAGCGTAGGGACAGGGGGCGACGGCTACACCTTC. Translating gives CASSVGTGGDGYTF.

This chain links TRBV2 with TRBJ1-1; D is perhaps TRBD1 (5 bases). CDR3 size: 13 residues. CDR1 and CDR2 (germline): SNHLY, FYNNEI. V was shortened by 0 bases and J by 4 bases, with 6 bases between the two germline ends. The CDR3 region has the DNA TGTGCCAGCAGTGAAGCGGGGGTCACTGAAGCTTTCTTT. Protein product: CASSEAGVTEAFF.

This clone was seen only once. This chain links TRBV7-2 with TRBJ2-3; D is uncertain. In germline, CDR1 is SGHTA, CDR2 FQGNSA. Trimming left V 1 base short and J 4 bases short, with 9 bases between. This CDR3 has 14 residues. CDR3 DNA sequence: TGTGCCAGCAGCTTAGAGGTATTTGCAGATACGCAGTATTTT. It encodes CASSLEVFADTQYF.

The chain uses TRBV2 and TRBJ1-4; D might be TRBD1 (5 bases). The germline CDR1 and CDR2 sequences are SNHLY and FYNNEI. CDR3 length equals 15 residues. Trimming removed 3 bases at V and 4 bases at J, with 12 bases between. The CDR3 region has the DNA TGTGCCAGCAGTGATCCAGGGCTCTATAATGAAAAACTGTTTTTT. Protein sequence: CASSDPGLYNEKLFF.

In its sample, this clone was seen a few times. The CDR3 protein is CASRRDNTNEKLFF. CDR3 DNA: TGCGCCAGCCGACGGGACAATACCAATGAAAAACTGTTTTTT. V and J are TRBV5-1 and TRBJ1-4; perhaps TRBD1 as D (6 bases). Trimming shortened V by 7 bases and J by 5 bases, and 15 bases separated the two germline ends. This CDR3 is built from 14 residues. Germline-derived CDR1 and CDR2 are SGHRS and YFSETQ. Full variable domain (missing parts from reference TRBV5-1 and TRBJ1-4): KAGVTQTPRYLIKTRGQQVTLSCSPISGHRSVSWYQQTPGQGLQFLFEYFSETQRNKGNFPGRFSGRQFSNSRSEMNVSTLELGDSALYLCASRRDNTNEKLFFGSGTQLSVL.

This clone has more than one count but fewer than ten. The CDR3 DNA reads as TGTGCCAGCAGCTTAAGCGGGAATCAGCCCCAGCATTTT. Translated: CASSLSGNQPQHF. This chain links TRBV7-3 with TRBJ1-5; the D is unclear. V was clipped by 1 base and J by 4 bases, with 5 bases between them. Germline CDR1 is SGHTA and CDR2 is FQGTGA. This CDR3 spans 13 amino acids.

The rearrangement joins TRBV7-2 to TRBJ1-3; D uncertain. Trimming took 6 bases from V and 2 from J, leaving 14 bases between them. This CDR3 has 15 amino acids. From germline, CDR1 is SGHTA and CDR2 FQGNSA. The CDR3 here is CASSFPTSAGNTIYF. In DNA form, the CDR3 reads TGTGCCAGCAGTTTTCCAACCAGCGCTGGAAACACCATATATTTT.

J is TRBJ1-5 and V is TRBV10-3, with D unresolved. Trimming took off 0 bases at V and 0 bases at J, with 6 bases between the two ends. CDR1 is ENHRY, CDR2 SYGVKD, per germline. The CDR3 spans 15 residues. The CDR3 loop is CAISESPDSNQPQHF. CDR3 DNA sequence: TGTGCCATCAGTGAGTCACCGGATAGCAATCAGCCCCAGCATTTT.

This clone has just a few counts. This chain links TRBV7-2 with TRBJ2-5, with TRBD2 matching 11 bases. The CDR3 has 16 residues. Trimming removed 3 bases from V and 5 bases from J; junction bases left unmatched: 8. In germline, CDR1 is SGHTA, CDR2 FQGNSA. CDR3 DNA: TGTGCCAGCAGCTTCCATAGCGGGGGGGCCGGGGAGACCCAGTACTTC. Its protein is CASSFHSGGAGETQYF. The entire variable domain, with the rest obtained from reference TRBV7-2 and TRBJ2-5, is as follows: GAGVSQSPSNKVTEKGKDVELRCDPISGHTALYWYRQSLGQGLEFLIYFQGNSAPDKSGLPSDRFSAERTGGSVSTLTIQRTQQEDSAVYLCASSFHSGGAGETQYFGPGTRLLVL.

V usage is TRBV28 and J usage is TRBJ1-6; 9 nucleotides match TRBD1. Trimming cost V 2 bases and J 10 bases; bases outside gene matches: 6. From germline, CDR1 is MDHEN and CDR2 SYDVKM. This CDR3 is 15 amino acids long. The DNA for the CDR3 is TGTGCCAGCAGTTTAGACAGGGGGAATGTGTCACCCCTCCACTTT. Its translation: CASSLDRGNVSPLHF.

Here the CDR3 reads CASSQEETQYF. CDR3 nucleotide sequence: TGTGCCAGCAGCCAGGAAGAGACCCAGTACTTC. This chain connects TRBV4-2 to TRBJ2-5; D is ambiguous. The CDR3 length is 11 residues. The V gene lost 3 bases and the J gene lost 3 bases, with 2 bases spanning the gap. From germline, CDR1 is LGHNA and CDR2 YNFKEQ.

This chain connects TRBV2 to TRBJ1-1; D call uncertain. Per the germline V gene, CDR1 is SNHLY and CDR2 is FYNNEI. The CDR3 spans 14 residues. Trimming shortened V by 1 base and J by 5 bases, and 11 bases separated the two germline ends. DNA for the CDR3: TGTGCCAGCAGTGAAGACGGAGGAGGGACTGAAGCTTTCTTT. It encodes CASSEDGGGTEAFF. Full variable domain (rest looked up from reference TRBV2 and TRBJ1-1): EPEVTQTPSHQVTQMGQEVILRCVPISNHLYFYWYRQILGQKVEFLVSFYNNEISEKSEIFDDQFSVERPDGSNFTLKIRSTKLEDSAMYFCASSEDGGGTEAFFGQGTRLTVV.

The gene calls are TRBV15 and TRBJ1-1; possible D gene TRBD1, 5 bases. V dropped 0 bases and J dropped 4 bases, with 9 bases sitting between them. CDR3 length: 14 amino acids. Germline lookup yields CDR1 LNHNV and CDR2 YYDKDF (reference sequence). The CDR3 region is CATSREAGLTEAFF. In DNA, the CDR3 is TGTGCCACCAGCAGAGAGGCAGGGCTCACTGAAGCTTTCTTT.

The chain is built from TRBV7-2 and TRBJ1-1, with unresolved D. The CDR3 runs to 13 residues. The V and J ends lost 4 bases and 0 bases respectively, with 6 bases between them. The germline CDR1 and CDR2 sequences are SGHTA and FQGNSA. The CDR3 is CASSSSLNTEAFF. CDR3 bases: TGTGCCAGCAGCTCTTCCCTGAACACTGAAGCTTTCTTT.

V is TRBV2 and J is TRBJ1-4, with D possibly matching TRBD1 (5 bases). The CDR3 consists of 15 residues. Trimming removed 6 bases from V and 6 bases from J, with 17 bases in between. Germline V gene lookup returns CDR1 SNHLY and CDR2 FYNNEI. CDR3 amino acids: CASRTLGGFYEKLFF. The CDR3 coding sequence is TGTGCCAGCAGGACCCTGGGGGGGTTTTATGAAAAACTGTTTTTT.